The clone carrying this T cell receptor (beta chain) is a singleton in its sample. The antigen remains unidentified. This sample is part of a study of cytomegalovirus exposure and HLA in healthy donors. The study's findings and limits: Sequence variants that were highly shared formed a cluster that was likely a sequencing artifact. The later analysis indicated that the majority of CMV-associated TCR beta chains appeared HLA-restricted. CMV antigen specificity of three CMV-associated chains was confirmed in vitro.

The PCR made use of 60 Vbeta and 13 Jbeta primers. Sequenced by immunoSEQ multiplex PCR; TCRdb stores in-frame clones only, minus some. Seen here are 100,000 or so clones, roughly 80% observed once, and the top ten hold around 2.3%. This CDR3 contains 17 residues. Looked up from germline, CDR1 is SNHLY and CDR2 is FYNNEI. V was clipped by 2 bases and J by 7 bases; unmatched bases: 10. This chain uses TRBV2 with TRBJ2-1; TRBD2 aligns across 11 bases. The clonotype comes from a man aged 18 to 35 in good health and CMV-seronegative. What was sequenced was PBMCs. This chain's CDR3 is CASSEWRLAGGRNEQFF. The CDR3 DNA reads TGTGCCAGCAGTGAATGGAGGCTAGCGGGAGGCAGGAATGAGCAGTTCTTC.